This T cell receptor beta chain came from a study of CD8 T cells in Susac syndrome (dated by TCRdb to between 2018 and 2021). Background for the entire study: Repertoire sequencing was used to test whether CD8+ T cell activation and differentiation in Susac syndrome was antigen driven.

The CDR3, from cysteine to phenylalanine, totals 12 residues. Kept here is only the CDR3 DNA, which spans 36 bases and is read in frame from base 1. V drops 0 bases and J drops 3 bases, leaving 4 bases in between. The germline V gene (reference sequence) provides CDR1 SGHKS and CDR2 YYEKEE. RNA was extracted using the RNeasy kit, and roughly 0.5 to 1 ug of the RNA was reverse transcribed with random hexamers. The immunoSEQ multiplex PCR assay, covering 54 Vbeta and 13 Jbeta segments, was used to amplify TCR beta CDR3 regions. To correct PCR amplification bias, a synthetic template baseline was used for both primer optimization and computational correction. Processing in the source paper ran as follows. Only productive sequences were kept, with reads annotated to V, D and J genes according to IMGT and analyzed in immunoSEQ Analyzer. Clonality was calculated as one minus the Shannon entropy normalized by log2 of the number of productive unique sequences. Public and private clones were assessed among the 100 most prevalent clones of each patient and control. Clones were defined as Susac-specific when absent from the healthy and MS cohorts, from 1052 published viral clones and from other ImmuneACCESS disease sequences. TCRdb passed the public sequencing reads through fastp at Q25 and MiXCR, retaining productive beta sequences. When rows share a CDR3 protein, they turn into one entry using the most common DNA and genes. None of the V and J calls come from the authors' own analysis; TCRdb made them. This sample comprises 120,000 or so distinct CDR3 sequences, 90% to 95% of them detected only once. Roughly 0.13% of the sample lies in the top ten.

Points the paper makes about the study in general: The TCR sequencing and HLA analysis was acknowledged to have included a relatively small number of individuals.

There are a few counts of this clonotype. The antigen it recognizes is unknown. Nothing much larger sits one base from this clone, and base qualities are not available. Peripheral blood CD8+ and CD4+ T cells from healthy donors, Susac syndrome patients and multiple sclerosis patients were profiled by high-throughput TCR beta sequencing. The multiple sclerosis controls were treatment-naive patients who had stable or active relapsing-remitting disease and met the revised McDonald criteria. CD8+ TEMRA cells were enriched by FACS, while bulk CD8+ and CD4+ T cells were purified by magnetic negative isolation. Blood was collected in EDTA tubes and processed within 24 hours, with PBMCs isolated through density gradient centrifugation. PBMCs intended for TCR sequencing were cryopreserved in liquid nitrogen and thawed later in a water bath at 37 degrees C. Purity of sorted or isolated CD4+, CD8+ and CD8+ TEMRA cells was at least 90%.

This chain is built from TRBV5-5 and TRBJ2-7, with the D gene uncertain. Sequencing was performed on CD4+ T cells from PBMCs. This TCR was recovered from a human donor with multiple sclerosis. CDR3 loop: CASSLASYEQYF. The DNA sequence reads TGTGCCAGCAGCTTGGCCAGCTACGAGCAGTACTTC.